The 8 T cell receptor beta chains reported below all come from one sample, sequenced in a study of OX40 agonist ivuxolimab in advanced cancers. Clones were sequenced by immunoSEQ multiplex PCR, and TCRdb holds only the in-frame ones, with some missing. The sample has approximately 24,000 clones; about four fifths are singletons. The specimen was CD4+ or CD8+ T cells sorted from blood, collected in a trial of the OX40 agonist ivuxolimab. Receptor source: an adult with an advanced solid tumor such as melanoma, head and neck, liver or kidney cancer.

The rearrangement joins TRBV19 to TRBJ2-5, with D perhaps TRBD1 or TRBD2 (6 bases each). V lost 7 bases and J lost 4, with 16 bases in between. The CDR3 contains 14 residues. Germline lookup yields CDR1 LNHDA and CDR2 SQIVND (reference sequence). The CDR3 bases are TGTGCCAGTAAAACCGGGGGCGCCTCAGAGACCCAGTACTTC. Protein product: CASKTGGASETQYF.

This clone came up a few times. The chain combines TRBV6-6 with TRBJ2-3, with D possibly TRBD2 on 5 matching bases. Between the trimmed V and J ends, which lost 0 bases and 5 bases, there was a span of 9 bases. The CDR3 sequence is 14 residues long. Germline assignment: CDR1 MNHNY and CDR2 SVGAGI (reference sequence). In DNA, the CDR3 is TGTGCCAGCAGTTACTCTAGCGCGGAAGATACGCAGTATTTT. Its protein product is CASSYSSAEDTQYF.

The V and J genes are TRBV10-3 and TRBJ2-5, with D perhaps TRBD2 (5 bases). There are 15 residues in the CDR3. V was pared by 3 bases and J by 5 bases, with 16 bases between. The germline gives CDR1 ENHRY, CDR2 SYGVKD. CDR3 DNA: TGTGCCATCAGTGATTCATATTTGGGCGGGGAGACCCAGTACTTC. Amino acid sequence: CAISDSYLGGETQYF.

V gene TRBV6-6 combines with J gene TRBJ2-7, with 7 bases fitting TRBD2. This CDR3 has 14 residues. Germline V gene sequence: CDR1 MNHNY, CDR2 SVGAGI (reference sequence). V shed 2 bases and J 5 bases; nucleotides not matched to a gene: 6. The CDR3 is CASSYGGSLDEQYF. The CDR3, as DNA: TGTGCCAGCAGTTACGGCGGGAGCCTCGACGAGCAGTACTTC.

The rearrangement links TRBV4-2 to TRBJ2-7; D is unresolved. This CDR3 spans 13 amino acids. V was cut by 6 bases and J by 3 bases, with 12 bases left in between. CDR1 LGHNA and CDR2 YNFKEQ come from the germline V gene. CDR3 sequence reads: CASRAIGDYEQYF. The CDR3, as DNA: TGTGCCAGCAGGGCAATAGGTGACTACGAGCAGTACTTC.

V gene TRBV5-4 combines with J gene TRBJ1-2; D call uncertain. In germline, CDR1 is SGHNT, CDR2 YYREEE (reference sequence). Trimming took 4 bases from V and 4 from J, leaving 14 bases between them. The CDR3 is 14 amino acids. CDR3 loop: CASSNTPEGYGYTF. The CDR3 DNA reads as TGTGCCAGCAGCAACACCCCGGAGGGCTATGGCTACACCTTC. The full variable domain, with the rest looked up from reference TRBV5-4 and TRBJ1-2, is ETGVTQSPTHLIKTRGQQVTLRCSSQSGHNTVSWYQQALGQGPQFIFQYYREEENGRGNFPPRFSGLQFPNYSSELNVNALELDDSALYLCASSNTPEGYGYTFGSGTRLTVV.

This sequence joins TRBV6-1 and TRBJ1-1; D uncertain. This CDR3 has 9 residues. Trimming removed 6 bases at V and 7 bases at J, with 3 bases between. Germline loops: CDR1 MNHNS, CDR2 SASEGT. DNA of the CDR3: TGTGCCAGCAGAAGTGAAGCTTTCTTT. Its protein is CASRSEAFF.

This clone occurred once. The V call is TRBV29-1, the J call TRBJ1-1; D is ambiguous. CDR1 and CDR2 (germline): SQVTM, ANQGSEA. The CDR3 is 10 residues long. Trimming stripped 8 bases from V and 1 base from J, with 5 bases between. Written as DNA, the CDR3 is TGCAGCCGGGCGAACACTGAAGCTTTCTTT. Amino acid sequence: CSRANTEAFF.